These T cell receptor beta chains were read from a single sample in a study of T cell clonotyping in hematopoietic cell transplantation. Measured with immunoSEQ multiplex PCR; TCRdb has only the in-frame clones, and not every one. The sample records approximately 10,000 clones, about 51% being singletons. The starting material was peripheral blood mononuclear cells, obtained 100 days after allogeneic stem cell transplant. The receptor source for this set is a female patient aged 50-59 years who had an allogeneic stem cell transplant from an unrelated donor, so the T cells may come from the graft donor. Some clones in this sample may be carry-over from other donors' samples. The conserved cysteine and the conserved F or W are not part of the CDR3 here. Fields, in order: J gene, CDR3 length, V gene, CDR3 protein.

>TRBJ1-6|11|TRBV7-6
ASSLAENSPLH
>TRBJ2-3|12|TRBV4-2
ASSQDFSTDTQY
>TRBJ2-5|11|TRBV14
ASSLMTGETQY
>TRBJ1-4|12|TRBV30
AWTPGGLNEKLF
>TRBJ2-7|14|TRBV4-2
ASSQDGSRPHYEQY
>TRBJ2-5|11|TRBV6-6
ASTRGAEETQY
>TRBJ2-7|13|TRBV5-6
ASSPSGGAYYEQY
>TRBJ1-2|9|TRBV19
ASTRGYGYT
>TRBJ1-2|12|TRBV6-5
ASTGRRGLYGYT
>TRBJ2-3|13|TRBV9
ASSVGGTVGDTQY
>TRBJ1-5|12|TRBV4-1
ASSQMDSNQPQH
>TRBJ2-3|14|TRBV7-9
ASSSYSGARGDTQY
>TRBJ2-7|10|TRBV6-5
ATLGETYEQY
>TRBJ1-6|11|TRBV9
ASSPSGQSPLH
>TRBJ1-1|12|TRBV5-6
ASSFGAGSTEAF
>TRBJ2-5|14|TRBV4-1
ASSQGPRRFQETQY
>TRBJ2-7|12|TRBV7-6
ASSLTPDSYEQY
>TRBJ2-2|13|TRBV30
AWRARTANTGELF
>TRBJ1-2|13|TRBV15
ATSRDKGTDYGYT
>TRBJ2-7|10|TRBV29-1
SALTSWNEQY
>TRBJ1-2|9|TRBV30
AWSVQLGYT
>TRBJ1-5|12|TRBV30
AWSGTNQDQPQH
>TRBJ2-1|13|TRBV25-1
ASSPGIGRDNEQF
>TRBJ1-1|10|TRBV25-1
ASSESGLEAF
>.|11|TRBV27
ASSLGPAYEQY
>TRBJ2-3|13|TRBV9
ASSVSGGESDTQY
>TRBJ1-2|10|TRBV30
ACRGFAYGYT
>TRBJ1-5|11|TRBV7-2
ASSLYRTQPQH
>TRBJ2-1|11|TRBV5-6
ASSSRGEDEQF
>TRBJ1-2|13|TRBV25-1
ASSPSVLANYGYT
>TRBJ1-2|13|TRBV6-6
ASSLGHPTNYGYT